These 11 T cell receptor beta chains came from one sample sequenced in a study of OX40 agonist ivuxolimab in advanced cancers. Sequencing was performed with immunoSEQ multiplex PCR; in TCRdb, only in-frame clones are kept and a portion is missing. Of approximately 20,000 clones in the sample, roughly 80% were seen once. The starting material was CD4+ or CD8+ T cells sorted from blood, obtained in a trial of the OX40 agonist ivuxolimab. The receptors stem from an adult with an advanced solid tumor such as melanoma, head and neck, liver or kidney cancer.

V is TRBV28 and J is TRBJ2-2; maybe TRBD1 (6 bases). Germline loops: CDR1 MDHEN, CDR2 SYDVKM. This CDR3 region has 14 residues. V gave up 4 bases and J gave up 1 base, with 7 bases separating them. The CDR3 loop reads CASSSRGNTGELFF. DNA of the CDR3: TGTGCCAGCAGTTCCAGGGGGAACACCGGGGAGCTGTTTTTT. Full variable domain (outside the CDR3, taken from reference TRBV28 and TRBJ2-2): DVKVTQSSRYLVKRTGEKVFLECVQDMDHENMFWYRQDPGLGLRLIYFSYDVKMKEKGDIPEGYSVSREKKERFSLILESASTNQTSMYLCASSSRGNTGELFFGEGSRLTVL.

The rearrangement links TRBV14 to TRBJ2-7; a weak D match, TRBD1 (5 bases). Germline V gives CDR1 SGHDN, CDR2 FVKESK. V shed 4 bases and J shed 3 bases, with 13 bases lying between them. This CDR3 has 14 residues. CDR3 sequence: CASSPQGSSYEQYF. CDR3 in DNA: TGTGCCAGCAGCCCTCAGGGCTCTAGCTACGAGCAGTACTTC.

This clone has just a few counts. The chain uses TRBV28 and TRBJ2-7; D is possibly TRBD2 (6 bases). Deletions cut 5 bases from V and 4 bases from J, with 12 bases between. Per germline, CDR1 MDHEN and CDR2 SYDVKM. The CDR3 totals 13 residues. The CDR3 sequence is CASSRTTPYEQYF. CDR3 nucleotides: TGTGCCAGCAGTCGGACTACCCCTTACGAGCAGTACTTC.

The chain combines TRBV5-4 with TRBJ2-7; D gene uncertain. V dropped 4 bases and J dropped 6 bases, with 14 bases sitting between them. This CDR3 region has 13 residues. Germline values: CDR1 SGHNT, CDR2 YYREEE (reference sequence). The CDR3 sequence is CASSPSLPSEQYF. CDR3 DNA sequence: TGTGCCAGCAGCCCCAGTCTACCAAGCGAGCAGTACTTC.

Only a few counts were recorded for this clone. V usage is TRBV15 and J usage is TRBJ1-5, with D hard to call. The CDR3 contains 15 residues. The germline CDR1 and CDR2 sequences are LNHNV and YYDKDF (reference sequence). V was cut by 1 base and J by 5 bases, with 12 bases left in between. This CDR3 reads CATSRVMGLDQPQHF. DNA of the CDR3: TGTGCCACCAGCAGAGTAATGGGGTTAGATCAGCCCCAGCATTTT.

The chain has TRBV4-1 and TRBJ2-7; D unresolved. Per the germline V gene, CDR1 is MGHRA and CDR2 is YSYEKL. The CDR3 runs 13 residues. V was pared by 4 bases and J by 1 base, with 8 bases between. The CDR3: CASSPLESYEQYF. The CDR3 nucleotides are TGCGCCAGCAGCCCCCTCGAATCCTACGAGCAGTACTTC.

This clone was found once. J is TRBJ2-7 and V is TRBV2, with D perhaps TRBD1 (7 bases). V was shortened by 6 bases and J by 3 bases, with 15 bases between the two germline ends. This CDR3 is built from 14 residues. Germline assignment: CDR1 SNHLY and CDR2 FYNNEI. The CDR3 loop is CASSEEGQLYEQYF. The CDR3 nucleotides read TGTGCCAGCAGCGAGGAGGGACAGCTCTACGAGCAGTACTTC. The whole variable domain, remainder taken from reference TRBV2 and TRBJ2-7, is EPEVTQTPSHQVTQMGQEVILRCVPISNHLYFYWYRQILGQKVEFLVSFYNNEISEKSEIFDDQFSVERPDGSNFTLKIRSTKLEDSAMYFCASSEEGQLYEQYFGPGTRLTVT.

The V call is TRBV7-2, the J call TRBJ1-4, with D unclear. The CDR3 runs to 12 residues. The germline V and J ends were trimmed by 7 bases and 4 bases, with 7 bases remaining between them. Germline values: CDR1 SGHTA, CDR2 FQGNSA. The CDR3 DNA reads as TGTGCCAGCACCCCCTTTAATGAAAAACTGTTTTTT. Translated: CASTPFNEKLFF. Complete variable domain (other parts from reference TRBV7-2 and TRBJ1-4): GAGVSQSPSNKVTEKGKDVELRCDPISGHTALYWYRQSLGQGLEFLIYFQGNSAPDKSGLPSDRFSAERTGGSVSTLTIQRTQQEDSAVYLCASTPFNEKLFFGSGTQLSVL.

This chain joins TRBV5-1 and TRBJ2-3; 7 bases map to TRBD2. Looked up from germline, CDR1 is SGHRS and CDR2 is YFSETQ. There are 15 residues in the CDR3. Unmatched junction bases numbered 7, after V lost 3 bases and J lost 3 bases. CDR3 protein: CASSWWEGRTDTQYF. CDR3 nucleotides: TGCGCCAGCAGCTGGTGGGAGGGCCGGACAGATACGCAGTATTTT.

The chain is built from TRBV15 and TRBJ2-7, with D uncertain. The CDR3 is 13 amino acids. Germline CDR1 LNHNV, CDR2 YYDKDF (reference sequence). The V end lost 5 bases, the J end lost 1 base, and 9 bases lay between the germline ends. DNA of the CDR3: TGTGCCACCAGCCTTGGACGGTCCTACGAGCAGTACTTC. Translating it yields CATSLGRSYEQYF. Full variable domain (missing parts from reference TRBV15 and TRBJ2-7): DAMVIQNPRYQVTQFGKPVTLSCSQTLNHNVMYWYQQKSSQAPKLLFHYYDKDFNNEADTPDNFQSRRPNTSFCFLDIRSPGLGDTAMYLCATSLGRSYEQYFGPGTRLTVT.

The V call is TRBV30, the J call TRBJ1-3; D gene unclear. Per germline, CDR1 GTSNPN and CDR2 SVGIG (reference sequence). V was clipped by 6 bases and J by 0 bases, with 6 bases between them. The CDR3 spans 12 residues. The CDR3, as DNA: TGTGCCTGTGGTAGCTCTGGAAACACCATATATTTT. This sequence encodes CACGSSGNTIYF.